The clone carrying this TCR beta chain was found a few times. Its antigen is unknown. This specimen comes from a study of shared clonotypes between healthy human individuals. Overall study context: Researchers assigned three CD4 naive, three CD4 memory, two CD8 naive and one CD8 memory plate to each donor. Whole-study results and caveats: Relative to memory subsets, naive subsets generally showed larger estimated richness.

Assay used: immunoSEQ multiplex PCR; TCRdb lists only in-frame clones, some missing. The sample comprises a few million clones, just under 95% of which are singletons, and around 1.7% rests with the top ten. V lost 0 bases and J lost 6; bases outside the gene matches: 11. From germline, CDR1 is LGHNA and CDR2 YSLEER. The CDR3 contains 17 residues. Terminally differentiated effector memory CD45RA+ cells were left out of the naive CD8 fraction, which was CD45RO-negative and positively selected for CCR7. Adult Caucasians living in Nashville, Tennessee made up all of the donors. The receptor was isolated from a man younger than 35 in good health. Some clones in this sample may be carry-over from other donors' samples. Sequenced: naive CD8+ T cells from PBMCs. This chain links TRBV4-3 with TRBJ2-7; 10 bases align to TRBD2. This CDR3 reads CASSQDRSASGSLEQYF. CDR3 in DNA: TGCGCCAGCAGCCAAGACCGGAGCGCTAGCGGGAGTCTCGAGCAGTACTTC.